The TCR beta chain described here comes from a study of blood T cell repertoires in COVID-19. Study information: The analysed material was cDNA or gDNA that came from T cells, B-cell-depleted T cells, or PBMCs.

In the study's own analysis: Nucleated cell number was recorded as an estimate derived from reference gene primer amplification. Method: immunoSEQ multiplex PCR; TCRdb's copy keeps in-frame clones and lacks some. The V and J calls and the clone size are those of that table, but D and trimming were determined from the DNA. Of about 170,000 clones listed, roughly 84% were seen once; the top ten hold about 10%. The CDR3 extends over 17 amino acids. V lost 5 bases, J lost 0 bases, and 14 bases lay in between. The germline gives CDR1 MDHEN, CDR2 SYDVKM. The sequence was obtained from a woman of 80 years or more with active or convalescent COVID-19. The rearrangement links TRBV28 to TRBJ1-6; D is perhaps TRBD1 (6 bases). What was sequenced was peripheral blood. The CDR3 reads CASSIQGFGSYNSPLHF. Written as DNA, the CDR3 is TGTGCCAGCAGTATTCAGGGGTTCGGCTCCTATAATTCACCCCTCCACTTT. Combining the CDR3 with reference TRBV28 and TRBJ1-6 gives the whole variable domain DVKVTQSSRYLVKRTGEKVFLECVQDMDHENMFWYRQDPGLGLRLIYFSYDVKMKEKGDIPEGYSVSREKKERFSLILESASTNQTSMYLCASSIQGFGSYNSPLHFGNGTRLTVT.